This T cell receptor (beta chain) was identified during a study of T cell responses to AZD1222 COVID-19 vaccine. Points on this clone: Its target is unknown.

Study results and limitations: Spike-specific TCR breadth and depth grew following two AZD1222 doses. The donor group comprised mostly white British people and more females; the analysis possibly underestimated clonal diversity.

Produced via immunoSEQ multiplex PCR; TCRdb's table is partial and in-frame only. The sample consists of 110,000 or so clones, 85% to 90% of them appearing once. The CDR3 covers 16 residues. V was clipped by 0 bases and J by 1 base, with 13 bases between them. Germline-derived CDR1 and CDR2 are SGHTA and FQGNSA. This sequence was found in an adult in good health. The material was peripheral blood, obtained on day 0 of AZD1222 vaccination. The chain links TRBV7-2 to TRBJ2-7; no firm D call. The CDR3 DNA is TGTGCCAGCAGCTTAGCCCGGATAGCTGAGTCCTACGAGCAGTACTTC. Its translation is CASSLARIAESYEQYF.